This T cell receptor (beta chain) was recovered during a study of CD8+ T cells in alopecia areata. Broader study findings: It was lesional scalp, especially alopecia totalis/universalis, that showed higher clonality than normal scalp. It was observed that many expanded lesional clones persisted in scalp and blood during tofacitinib.

Treatment specified: oral pan-JAK inhibitor, 5-10 mg twice daily. Alopecia areata patients provided lesional scalp punch biopsies and peripheral blood. Germline V gene data show CDR1 as WSHSY and CDR2 as SAAADI. The CDR3 loop spans 14 amino acids. Trimming took 2 bases from V and 5 from J; bases not matched to a gene: 3. Reverse transcription of extracted RNA yielded cDNA, which provided the sequencing template. Produced via immunoSEQ multiplex PCR; TCRdb's table is partial and in-frame only. The repertoire holds fewer than 250,000 clones, roughly 44% seen once, with about 2.6% in the top ten. Points on this clone: Its antigen remains unidentified.

The chain carries TRBV10-2 and TRBJ2-3; TRBD1 agrees at 8 bases. The source is a human donor with alopecia areata. Specimen: CD4+ T cells sorted from blood, collected at roughly week 36, from a patient treated with tofacitinib. CDR3 residues: CASSEQGARDTQYF. CDR3 nucleotide sequence: TGCGCCAGCAGTGAGCAGGGGGCAAGAGATACGCAGTATTTT.